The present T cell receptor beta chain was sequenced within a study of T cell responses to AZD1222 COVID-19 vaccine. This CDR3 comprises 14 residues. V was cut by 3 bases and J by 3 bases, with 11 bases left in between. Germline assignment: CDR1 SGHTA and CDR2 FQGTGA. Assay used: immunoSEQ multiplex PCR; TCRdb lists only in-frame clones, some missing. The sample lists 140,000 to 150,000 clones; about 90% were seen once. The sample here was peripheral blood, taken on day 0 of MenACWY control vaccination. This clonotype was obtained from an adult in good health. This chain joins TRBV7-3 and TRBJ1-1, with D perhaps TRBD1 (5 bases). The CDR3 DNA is TGTGCCAGCAGCTTGGGGGAATCGGACACTGAAGCTTTCTTT. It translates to CASSLGESDTEAFF.